The 28 T cell receptor beta chains presented below share a single source sample, sequenced in a study of monozygotic twins with inflammatory bowel disease. From the 5' RACE reads, TCRdb lists one entry per CDR3 protein and no DNA. Recorded for this sample: roughly 100,000 distinct CDR3 sequences. Source material: blood. The receptors derive from a human donor with ulcerative colitis or Crohn's disease, or a healthy co-twin of an affected twin (not recorded which).

This sequence joins TRBV10-3 and TRBJ2-7; TCRdb selects TRBD2, and the lack of DNA leaves this call unchecked. The CDR3 is 14 residues long. Germline CDR1 reads ENHRY; CDR2 reads SYGVKD. The CDR3 spells CAISVAGSTYEQYF.

V gene TRBV20-1 combines with J gene TRBJ1-1; absent DNA, TCRdb's TRBD1 call cannot be checked. CDR3 length: 13 amino acids. Germline values: CDR1 DFQATT, CDR2 SNEGSKA (reference sequence). The CDR3 spells CSATGQGHTEAFF.

CDR3 residues: CASSYSKPSGEYEQFF. V gene TRBV6-5 combines with J gene TRBJ2-1; TCRdb reports TRBD2, a call that lacks DNA to check it against. The CDR3 has 16 residues. Germline V CDR1 and CDR2: MNHEY, SVGAGI.

The rearrangement links TRBV20-1 to TRBJ2-1; TCRdb picks TRBD2, but there is no DNA to check that call. The germline V gene has CDR1 DFQATT and CDR2 SNEGSKA (reference sequence). The CDR3 is 16 residues long. The CDR3 sequence: CSARGTSGSYYNEQFF.

The gene calls are TRBV7-2 and TRBJ1-6. The germline V gene encodes CDR1 SGHTA and CDR2 FQGNSA. CDR3 length: 16 amino acids. CDR3 loop: CASSLLLGSTNSPLHF.

This chain uses TRBV29-1 with TRBJ1-1. Germline V gene sequence: CDR1 SQVTM, CDR2 ANQGSEA. CDR3 size: 11 residues. CDR3 loop: CSVGGGTEAFF.

The rearrangement links TRBV5-5 to TRBJ1-2. Germline lookup yields CDR1 SGHKS and CDR2 YYEKEE (reference sequence). The CDR3 totals 12 residues. CDR3 region: CASSVDIRGYTF.

V and J are TRBV7-2 and TRBJ2-3; without DNA, the TCRdb call of TRBD1 cannot be checked. The CDR3 spans 15 residues. CDR1 and CDR2 (germline): SGHTA, FQGNSA. Here the CDR3 reads CASSLDRGLTDTQYF.

The chain employs TRBV12-3 or TRBV12-4 and TRBJ2-2; TCRdb lists TRBD2, though no DNA is available to test this call. CDR3 length: 15 amino acids. The CDR3 reads CASSSRTSNTGELFF.

This chain connects TRBV6-2 or TRBV6-3 to TRBJ2-4; with no DNA, the TCRdb D assignment of TRBD1 cannot be verified. The CDR3 has 14 amino acids. Germline CDR1 and CDR2: MNHEY and SVGEGT. This CDR3 reads CASSPWGFQNIQYF.

The chain links TRBV7-2 to TRBJ2-5. Germline V lookup: CDR1 SGHTA, CDR2 FQGNSA. The CDR3 has 15 amino acids. CDR3 protein: CASNQARGIQETQYF.

The chain couples TRBV27 to TRBJ1-1. This CDR3 has 14 amino acids. Germline V CDR1 and CDR2: MNHEY, SMNVEV (reference sequence). CDR3 sequence: CASSPDGWNTEAFF.

The chain couples TRBV5-1 to TRBJ1-6. Germline lookup yields CDR1 SGHRS and CDR2 YFSETQ. The CDR3 is 16 amino acids. CDR3 protein: CASSLQRGVSRSPLHF.

The gene calls are TRBV4-3 and TRBJ2-1; the TCRdb D gene call, TRBD1, has no DNA to confirm it. There are 16 residues in the CDR3. Germline lookup yields CDR1 LGHNA and CDR2 YSLEER. The chain's CDR3 is CASSQDGGGAYNEQFF.

This chain connects TRBV6-2 or TRBV6-3 to TRBJ2-2; the D call of TRBD1 rests on TCRdb alone, since no DNA is present to check it. The germline V gene has CDR1 MNHEY and CDR2 SVGEGT. The CDR3 extends over 16 amino acids. The CDR3 spells CASSYSKGTGTGELFF.

The chain links TRBV18 to TRBJ1-5. Germline V lookup: CDR1 KGHSH, CDR2 LQKENI. The CDR3 consists of 15 residues. CDR3 in amino acids: CASSTAGKGNQPQHF.

CDR3 residues: CASSLGDLTYNEQFF. This chain connects TRBV7-2 to TRBJ2-1; TCRdb lists TRBD2, though no DNA is available to test this call. Germline V lookup: CDR1 SGHTA, CDR2 FQGNSA. The CDR3 totals 15 residues.

This chain connects TRBV6-1 to TRBJ2-1; absent DNA, TCRdb's TRBD1 call cannot be checked. The germline gives CDR1 MNHNS, CDR2 SASEGT. The CDR3 loop spans 15 amino acids. The CDR3 protein is CASKKQGGTYNEQFF.

V gene TRBV20-1 combines with J gene TRBJ2-1; the TCRdb call, TRBD1, lacks DNA for checking. This CDR3 comprises 13 residues. CDR1 is DFQATT and CDR2 is SNEGSKA in the germline V gene (reference sequence). The CDR3 spells CSSSGLPRGEQFF.

The chain is built from TRBV20-1 and TRBJ1-3; TCRdb gives TRBD1 as the D gene, but with no DNA this cannot be confirmed. This CDR3 is 19 amino acids long. CDR1 and CDR2 from the germline V gene are DFQATT and SNEGSKA (reference sequence). CDR3: CSARAGGGQGARSGNTIYF.

The V call is TRBV19, the J call TRBJ1-4. Looked up from germline, CDR1 is LNHDA and CDR2 is SQIVND (reference sequence). CDR3 size: 16 residues. The CDR3 sequence is CASSGKSWVLNEKLFF.

CDR3: CSASHSPRLATGELFF. The V call is TRBV20-1, the J call TRBJ2-2; the TCRdb D gene call, TRBD2, has no DNA to confirm it. Germline values: CDR1 DFQATT, CDR2 SNEGSKA (reference sequence). This CDR3 is built from 16 residues.

The rearrangement links TRBV5-1 to TRBJ2-7. The CDR3 contains 11 residues. The germline V gene encodes CDR1 SGHRS and CDR2 YFSETQ. CDR3 sequence: CASTQNYEQYF.

J is TRBJ2-7 and V is TRBV21-1; the D gene TCRdb calls, TRBD2, cannot be checked with no DNA. TRBV21-1 is a pseudogene locus. The CDR3 length is 16 residues. The CDR3 sequence: CASSKHPPGGKGEQYF.

CDR3 loop: CASSQRFSGNTIYF. The rearrangement links TRBV2 to TRBJ1-3. Germline loops: CDR1 SNHLY, CDR2 FYNNEI. The CDR3 spans 14 residues.

This chain connects TRBV18 to TRBJ1-6; the TCRdb D gene call, TRBD1, has no DNA to confirm it. The germline V gene has CDR1 KGHSH and CDR2 LQKENI. This CDR3 is built from 12 residues. CDR3 residues: CASSIPGISLHF.

The rearrangement joins TRBV24-1 to TRBJ2-1. CDR3 length equals 16 residues. CDR1 and CDR2 (germline): KGHDR, SFDVKD. CDR3 sequence: CATSDLDRSSYNEQFF.

This chain uses TRBV7-9 with TRBJ2-5; the D gene TCRdb calls, TRBD1, cannot be checked with no DNA. Germline CDR1 reads SEHNR; CDR2 reads FQNEAQ (reference sequence). The CDR3 is 14 residues long. The CDR3 is CASSSPGGEETQYF.